This passage covers 8 T cell receptor beta chains from one sample sequenced in a study of post-analysis software for immune sequencing data. These TCRs' antigens remain unknown. The study, taken as a whole, reports: Five or six TRBV segments were significantly more frequent in patients than in controls. TRBV5-6, TRBV5-1 and TRBV20-1 were among these segments.

cDNA libraries for TCR beta contained unique molecular identifiers. TCRdb independently ran MiXCR on the PCR reads; one entry per CDR3 protein. Counted here are about 620,000 distinct CDR3 sequences, about 40% occurring once; the ten biggest clones make up roughly 1.7%. The sequenced sample was blood. The receptor source for this set is a girl aged 5-17 years with multiple sclerosis.

This clonotype was detected a few times. The V gene is TRBV10-3, the J gene TRBJ1-4, with 8 positions matching TRBD1. Germline CDR1 is ENHRY and CDR2 is SYGVKD. V was pared by 3 bases and J by 7 bases, with 4 bases of the junction left unmatched. The CDR3 spans 14 residues. The CDR3 region is CAISDGQGAEKLFF. The CDR3 DNA follows: TGTGCCATCAGTGATGGTCAGGGGGCTGAAAAACTGTTTTTT.

V gene TRBV6-1 combines with J gene TRBJ1-1, with D possibly matching TRBD1 (5 bases). The CDR3 loop spans 14 amino acids. Germline V gene lookup returns CDR1 MNHNS and CDR2 SASEGT. V was clipped by 7 bases and J by 0 bases, with 12 bases between them. CDR3 DNA sequence: TGTGCCAGCATTCTACAGGCGATGAACACTGAAGCTTTCTTT. Translating gives CASILQAMNTEAFF.

The chain joins TRBV7-2 to TRBJ2-7; 9 positions agree with TRBD1. The better agreement between TRBJ2-5 and the DNA end casts doubt on the J call. Germline assignment: CDR1 SGHTA and CDR2 FQGNSA. CDR3 size: 15 residues. The DNA for the CDR3 is TGTGCCAGCAGCGCCGGGACAGGGAAGGGAGAGACCCAGTACTTC. Its protein is CASSAGTGKGETQYF.

V usage is TRBV6-1 and J usage is TRBJ2-7; 8 nucleotides line up with TRBD2. The V and J ends lost 4 bases and 2 bases, in that order; junction bases with no gene match: 10. The germline V gene has CDR1 MNHNS and CDR2 SASEGT. This CDR3 contains 16 residues. Here the CDR3 reads CASSVHPSGSAYEQYF. CDR3 nucleotides: TGTGCCAGCAGTGTTCATCCTAGCGGGTCGGCCTACGAGCAGTACTTC.

V usage is TRBV12-3 or TRBV12-4 and J usage is TRBJ2-1, with a tentative D call TRBD2 (6 bases). This CDR3 is 14 amino acids long. V was shortened by 2 bases and J by 6 bases, with 11 bases between the two germline ends. In DNA form, the CDR3 reads TGTGCCAGCAGTTTAAGAAGGAGGGGCAATGAGCAGTTCTTC. Encoded protein: CASSLRRRGNEQFF.

V is TRBV28 and J is TRBJ1-2; 7 bases are shared with TRBD1. V was clipped by 5 bases and J by 4 bases; unmatched bases: 10. Germline lookup yields CDR1 MDHEN and CDR2 SYDVKM. The CDR3 sequence is 15 residues long. CDR3 coding DNA: TGTGCCAGCAGTCCCCCCAGGGACAGACCCTATGGCTACACCTTC. Its translation is CASSPPRDRPYGYTF.

This clonotype was observed a handful of times. The chain carries TRBV7-6 and TRBJ2-7, with D perhaps TRBD2 (5 bases). The CDR3 is 15 residues long. Germline CDR1 is SGHVS and CDR2 is FNYEAQ. V was cut by 5 bases and J by 3 bases, with 17 bases left in between. CDR3 in amino acids: CASSPTETTDYEQYF. In DNA, the CDR3 is TGTGCCAGCAGCCCCACCGAGACTACGGACTACGAGCAGTACTTC.

The chain recombines TRBV5-1 with TRBJ2-3; D perhaps matches TRBD2 (6 bases). This CDR3 has 16 residues. V lost 0 bases and J lost 1, with 12 bases in between. The germline CDR1 and CDR2 sequences are SGHRS and YFSETQ. CDR3 bases: TGCGCCAGCAGCTTGGAAGGCCGCGGGGGCACAGATACGCAGTATTTT. Its protein is CASSLEGRGGTDTQYF. Based on the CDR3 plus reference TRBV5-1 and TRBJ2-3, the full variable domain is KAGVTQTPRYLIKTRGQQVTLSCSPISGHRSVSWYQQTPGQGLQFLFEYFSETQRNKGNFPGRFSGRQFSNSRSEMNVSTLELGDSALYLCASSLEGRGGTDTQYFGPGTRLTVL.